This TCR beta chain was documented in a study of spatial heterogeneity in lung cancer. Whole-study context: Among detected sequences, beta-chain ones consistently exceeded alpha-chain ones in number. Each unique TCR and UMI combination was seen more than ten times on average in raw reads.

This CDR3 region has 14 residues. V dropped 2 bases and J dropped 8 bases, with 12 bases sitting between them. CDR1 and CDR2 from the germline V gene are MNHEY and SVGAGI. Findings and limits, study-wide: Higher tumor mutation counts went along with higher counts of expanded intratumoral alpha and beta TCRs.

Many counts were recorded for this clonotype. Its antigen is not identified. The time point: sample taken at primary tumor resection. The donor group consisted of roughly 70 patients who had untreated, early-stage non-small cell lung cancer. The study sequenced unsorted whole RNA from tumor, nontumor lung or frozen PBMC. TCRdb independently ran MiXCR on the 5' RACE reads; one entry per CDR3 protein. In the table there are 9,200 or so distinct CDR3 sequences, around 8% of which are singletons. Specimen: lung tumor tissue, collected at surgery. The receptor was derived from a male donor with early-stage non-small cell lung cancer. The chain combines TRBV6-5 with TRBJ2-2; D might be TRBD2 (6 bases). The CDR3 protein is CASSYRWRVGELFF. The DNA for the CDR3 is TGTGCCAGCAGTTACCGATGGAGGGTAGGGGAGCTGTTTTTT.